This T cell receptor (beta chain) was identified during a study of OX40 agonist ivuxolimab in advanced cancers. About the study: Roughly two fifths of patients had received prior checkpoint inhibitor therapy.

As for this clone: A junction end diverges from the germline sequence, so it may reflect a read error.

The CDR3 runs to 15 residues. CDR1 and CDR2 (germline): KGHSH, LQKENI. TCRdb's table, derived via immunoSEQ multiplex PCR, lists solely in-frame clones and lacks some. The repertoire holds almost 70,000 clones, with over 60% as singletons. This rearrangement joins TRBV18 to TRBJ1-5, with 7 bases that match TRBD1. This receptor was taken from an adult with an advanced solid tumor such as melanoma, head and neck, liver or kidney cancer. Specimen: CD4+ or CD8+ T cells sorted from blood, collected in a trial of the OX40 agonist ivuxolimab. The chain's CDR3 is CASTPGTEASQPQHF. CDR3 in DNA: TGTGCCAGCACACCCGGGACAGAGGCCTCCCAGCCCCAGCATTTT.